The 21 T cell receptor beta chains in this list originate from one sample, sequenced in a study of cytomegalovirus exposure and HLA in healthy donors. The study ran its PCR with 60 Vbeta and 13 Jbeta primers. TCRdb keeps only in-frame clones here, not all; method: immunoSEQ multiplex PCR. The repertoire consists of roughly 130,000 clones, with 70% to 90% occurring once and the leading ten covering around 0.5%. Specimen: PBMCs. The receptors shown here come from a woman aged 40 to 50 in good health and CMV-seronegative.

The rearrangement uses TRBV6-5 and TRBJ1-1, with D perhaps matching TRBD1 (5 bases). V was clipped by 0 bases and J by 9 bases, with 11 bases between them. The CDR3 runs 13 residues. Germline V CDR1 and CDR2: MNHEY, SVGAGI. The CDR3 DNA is TGTGCCAGCAGTTACTCGCGGCAGGGTCAAGCTTTCTTT. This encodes CASSYSRQGQAFF.

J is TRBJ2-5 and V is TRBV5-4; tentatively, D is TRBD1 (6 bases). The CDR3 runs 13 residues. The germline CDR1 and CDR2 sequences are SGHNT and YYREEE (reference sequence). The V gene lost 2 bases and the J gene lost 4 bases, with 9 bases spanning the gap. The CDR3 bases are TGTGCCAGCAGCTTCGACAGGACAGAGACCCAGTACTTC. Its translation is CASSFDRTETQYF.

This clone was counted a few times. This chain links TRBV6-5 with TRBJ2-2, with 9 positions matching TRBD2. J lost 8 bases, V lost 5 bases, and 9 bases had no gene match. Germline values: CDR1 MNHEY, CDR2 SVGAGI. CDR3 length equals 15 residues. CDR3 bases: TGTGCCAGCAGTCTTCACCTTAGCGGGAGTGGGGAGCTGTTTTTT. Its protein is CASSLHLSGSGELFF.

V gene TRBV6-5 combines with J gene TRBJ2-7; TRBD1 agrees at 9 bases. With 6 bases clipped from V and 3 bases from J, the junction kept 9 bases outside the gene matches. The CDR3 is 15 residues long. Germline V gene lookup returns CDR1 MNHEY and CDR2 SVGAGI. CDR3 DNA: TGTGCCAGCAGCCCCGGGACAGGGTCAAACTACGAGCAGTACTTC. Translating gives CASSPGTGSNYEQYF.

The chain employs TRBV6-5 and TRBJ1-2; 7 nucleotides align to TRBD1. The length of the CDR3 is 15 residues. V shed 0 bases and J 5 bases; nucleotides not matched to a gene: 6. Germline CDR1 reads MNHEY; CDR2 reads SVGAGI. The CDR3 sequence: CASSYSLAGGYGYTF. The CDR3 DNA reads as TGTGCCAGCAGTTACTCCCTGGCAGGGGGTTATGGCTACACCTTC.

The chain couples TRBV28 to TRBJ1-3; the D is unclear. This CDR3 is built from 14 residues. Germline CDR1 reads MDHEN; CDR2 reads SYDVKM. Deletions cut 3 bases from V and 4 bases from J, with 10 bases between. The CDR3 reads CASSLRGAGNTIYF. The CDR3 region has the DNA TGTGCCAGCAGTTTGAGAGGAGCCGGAAACACCATATATTTT. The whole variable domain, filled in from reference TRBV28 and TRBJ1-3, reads DVKVTQSSRYLVKRTGEKVFLECVQDMDHENMFWYRQDPGLGLRLIYFSYDVKMKEKGDIPEGYSVSREKKERFSLILESASTNQTSMYLCASSLRGAGNTIYFGEGSWLTVV.

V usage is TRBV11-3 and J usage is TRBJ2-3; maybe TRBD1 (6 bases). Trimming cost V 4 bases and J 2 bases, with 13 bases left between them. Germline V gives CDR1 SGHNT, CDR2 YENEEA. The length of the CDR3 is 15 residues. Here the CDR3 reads CASSSRQEDTDTQYF. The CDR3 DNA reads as TGTGCCAGCAGCTCCCGACAGGAGGACACAGATACGCAGTATTTT.

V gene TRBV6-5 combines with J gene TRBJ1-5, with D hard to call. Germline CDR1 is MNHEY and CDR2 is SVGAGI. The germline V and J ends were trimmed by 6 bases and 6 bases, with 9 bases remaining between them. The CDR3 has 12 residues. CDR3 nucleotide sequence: TGTGCCAGCAGCTTCTCCGGTCAGCCCCAGCATTTT. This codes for CASSFSGQPQHF.

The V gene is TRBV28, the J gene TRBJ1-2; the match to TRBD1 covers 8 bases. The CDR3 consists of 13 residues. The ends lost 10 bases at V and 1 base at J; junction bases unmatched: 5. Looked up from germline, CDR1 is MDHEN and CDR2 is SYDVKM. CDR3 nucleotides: TGTGCCATCGGACAGGGAGGTAACTATGGCTACACCTTC. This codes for CAIGQGGNYGYTF.

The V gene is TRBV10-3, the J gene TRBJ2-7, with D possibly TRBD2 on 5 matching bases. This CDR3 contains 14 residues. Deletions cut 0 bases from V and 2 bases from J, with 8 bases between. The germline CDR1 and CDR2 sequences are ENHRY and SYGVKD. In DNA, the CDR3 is TGTGCCATCAGTGAGTCGGGCGGGCCCTACGAGCAGTACTTC. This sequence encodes CAISESGGPYEQYF.

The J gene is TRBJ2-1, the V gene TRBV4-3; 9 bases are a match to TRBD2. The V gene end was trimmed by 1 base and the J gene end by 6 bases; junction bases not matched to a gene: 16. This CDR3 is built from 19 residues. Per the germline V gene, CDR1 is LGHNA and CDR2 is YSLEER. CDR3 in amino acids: CASSQVWWRREGQGNEQFF. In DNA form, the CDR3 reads TGCGCCAGCAGCCAAGTGTGGTGGAGGCGGGAGGGCCAGGGCAATGAGCAGTTCTTC.

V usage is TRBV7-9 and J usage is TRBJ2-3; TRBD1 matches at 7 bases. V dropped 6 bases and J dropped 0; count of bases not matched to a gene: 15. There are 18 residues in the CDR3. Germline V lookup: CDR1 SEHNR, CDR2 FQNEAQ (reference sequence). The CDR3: CASRLGAPTGTSTDTQYF. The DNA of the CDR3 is TGTGCCAGCAGGCTAGGGGCCCCGACAGGGACCAGCACAGATACGCAGTATTTT. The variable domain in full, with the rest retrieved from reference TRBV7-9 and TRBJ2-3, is DTGVSQNPRHKITKRGQNVTFRCDPISEHNRLYWYRQTLGQGPEFLTYFQNEAQLEKSRLLSDRFSAERPKGSFSTLEIQRTEQGDSAMYLCASRLGAPTGTSTDTQYFGPGTRLTVL.

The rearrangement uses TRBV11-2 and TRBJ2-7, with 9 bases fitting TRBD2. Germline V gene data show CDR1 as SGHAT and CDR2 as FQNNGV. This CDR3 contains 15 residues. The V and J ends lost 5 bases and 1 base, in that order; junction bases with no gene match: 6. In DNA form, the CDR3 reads TGTGCCAGCAGCCCCCGACTAGCGGATTCCTACGAGCAGTACTTC. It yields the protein CASSPRLADSYEQYF.

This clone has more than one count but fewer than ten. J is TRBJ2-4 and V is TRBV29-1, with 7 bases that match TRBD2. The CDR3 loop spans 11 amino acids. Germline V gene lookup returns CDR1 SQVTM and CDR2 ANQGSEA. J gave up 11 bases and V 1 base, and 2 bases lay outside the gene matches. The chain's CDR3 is CSVEGRGVQYF. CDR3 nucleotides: TGCAGCGTTGAAGGCCGGGGGGTTCAGTACTTC. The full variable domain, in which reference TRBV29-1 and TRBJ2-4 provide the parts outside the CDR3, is SAVISQKPSRDICQRGTSLTIQCQVDSQVTMMFWYRQQPGQSLTLIATANQGSEATYESGFVIDKFPISRPNLTFSTLTVSNMSPEDSSIYLCSVEGRGVQYFGAGTRLSVL.

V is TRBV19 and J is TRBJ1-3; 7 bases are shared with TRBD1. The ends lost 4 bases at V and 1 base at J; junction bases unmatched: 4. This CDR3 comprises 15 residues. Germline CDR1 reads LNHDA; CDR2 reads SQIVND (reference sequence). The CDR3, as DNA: TGTGCCAGTAGTACTCAGGACAGGTCTGGAAACACCATATATTTT. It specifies CASSTQDRSGNTIYF.

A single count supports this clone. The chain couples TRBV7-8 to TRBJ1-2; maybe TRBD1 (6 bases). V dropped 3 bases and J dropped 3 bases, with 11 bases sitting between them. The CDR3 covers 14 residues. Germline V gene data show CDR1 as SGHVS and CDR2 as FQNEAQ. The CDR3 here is CASSLGAFYYGYTF. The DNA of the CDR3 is TGTGCCAGCAGCTTGGGGGCCTTCTACTATGGCTACACCTTC.

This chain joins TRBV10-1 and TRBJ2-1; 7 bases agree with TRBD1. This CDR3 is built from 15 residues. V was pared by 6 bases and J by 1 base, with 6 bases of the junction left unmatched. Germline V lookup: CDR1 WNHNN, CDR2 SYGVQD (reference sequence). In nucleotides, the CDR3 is TGCGCCAGCAGCATCGGACAGGCTTCCTACAATGAGCAGTTCTTC. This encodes CASSIGQASYNEQFF.

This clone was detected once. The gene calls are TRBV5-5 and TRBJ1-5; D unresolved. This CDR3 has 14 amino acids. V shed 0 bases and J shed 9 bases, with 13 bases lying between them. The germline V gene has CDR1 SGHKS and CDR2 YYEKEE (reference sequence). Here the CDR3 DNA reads TGTGCCAGCAGCTTGGTGTGGAGTACTGGGCCCCAGCATTTT. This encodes CASSLVWSTGPQHF.

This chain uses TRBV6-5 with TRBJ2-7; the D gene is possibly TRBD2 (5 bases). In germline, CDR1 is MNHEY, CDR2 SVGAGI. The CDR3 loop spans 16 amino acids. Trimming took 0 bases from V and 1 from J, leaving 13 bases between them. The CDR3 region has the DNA TGTGCCAGCAGTTACTCCCGCGGTCTAGCTTCCTACGAGCAGTACTTC. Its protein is CASSYSRGLASYEQYF.

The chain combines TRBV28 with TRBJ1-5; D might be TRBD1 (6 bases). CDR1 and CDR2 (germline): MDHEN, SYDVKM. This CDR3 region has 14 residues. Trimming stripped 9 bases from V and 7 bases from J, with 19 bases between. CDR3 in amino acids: CASRGGRQEQPQHF. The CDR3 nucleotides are TGTGCCAGTCGGGGGGGCCGGCAGGAGCAGCCCCAGCATTTT.

Here the CDR3 DNA reads TGTGCCAGCAGTGGCGCAATGGGGAGATATACGCAGTATTTT. This gives the protein CASSGAMGRYTQYF. The V and J genes are TRBV6-1 and TRBJ2-3; a possible D gene is TRBD2 (5 bases). The V gene lost 4 bases and the J gene lost 7 bases, with 15 bases spanning the gap. Germline CDR1 MNHNS, CDR2 SASEGT. CDR3 length equals 14 residues.